A selection of T cell receptor beta chains follows, all from one sample in a study of patients and donors after allogeneic stem cell transplantation. TCRdb reprocessed the RT-PCR reads via MiXCR and lists one record per CDR3 protein. This table holds around 200,000 distinct CDR3 sequences, more than 35% found once. Source material: blood, either unsorted or a sorted T cell fraction (not recorded which). The receptors come from a human donor who was either an allogeneic HSCT recipient or a stem cell or donor lymphocyte infusion donor (not recorded which). It is not recorded whose cells these are; they may come from a transplant donor. Each CDR3 is given without its conserved first and last residue.

length	V	CDR3
13	TRBV5-1	ASSLAPGGHNEQF
11	TRBV7-3	ASSQNRENEQF
13	TRBV28	ASSLATSSTDTQY
13	TRBV7-9	ASSLSGGYNSPLH
10	TRBV12-3/TRBV12-4	ASSLPRRTQY
11	TRBV2	ASSEHRGYGYT
12	TRBV4-1	ASSQAGQGKGYT
13	TRBV28	ASSLRWGPGTEAF
13	TRBV6-1	ASRDGVEAKNIQY
12	TRBV9	ASSGTATSYEQY
13	TRBV10-3	AISESSGGHNEQF
11	TRBV29-1	SVELGGNQPQH
12	TRBV4-3	ASSLELAPGELF
12	TRBV5-1	ASSPGQIQETQY
13	TRBV7-3	ASSKQGGSYNEQF
12	TRBV18	ASSPNARDNEQF
16	TRBV4-1	ASSQDLSRLGGADTQY
13	TRBV7-9	ASRAERGLVGGYT
11	TRBV5-1	ASSPGGSQPQH
12	TRBV20-1	SAGPETSAYEQY
14	TRBV4-2	ASSQAQTAVWSELF
10	TRBV10-3	AIGTGTNEQF
12	TRBV7-6	ASSSWTGSDEQF
10	TRBV29-1	SVADRAYEQY
12	TRBV4-2	ASSQEIVNSADT
11	TRBV3-1	ASSQGGGNEQF
14	TRBV5-1	ASSSTGLGMNTEAF
13	TRBV7-9	ASSPQTGRRTEAF
14	TRBV15	ATSRDPRDRAEKLF
14	TRBV4-1	ASSQAPGRESYEQY
12	TRBV27	ASTKSSYNSPLH
11	TRBV5-1	ASSPHNTDTQY
14	TRBV12-3/TRBV12-4	ASSTRSGGRLYEQY
14	TRBV7-3	ASSPLGQGMNTEAF
14	TRBV7-2	ASSPQTGGYQETQY
12	TRBV4-1	ASSQAARLSEQY
9	TRBV20-1	SPGQGDEQY
13	TRBV2	ASSAEQTKGTEAF
11	TRBV14	ASSLSVNSPLH
11	TRBV29-1	SVDQMGASEQF
14	TRBV9	ASSFRTGAGTDTQY
12	TRBV12-5	ASGLGQVATEAF
13	TRBV5-1	ASSLDTGFRQPQH
10	TRBV7-2	ASSSPNYGYT
13	TRBV15	ATSGRDRGNDEQF
13	TRBV12-3/TRBV12-4	ASSLRGGLTYEQY
14	TRBV27	ASTYFGPRRTGELF
12	TRBV5-1	ASSSGTVQETQY
12	TRBV12-3/TRBV12-4	ASSYPGGGTEAF